These 3 T cell receptor beta chains were sequenced from one sample in a study of T cell responses to AZD1222 COVID-19 vaccine. Repertoires were generated with immunoSEQ multiplex PCR, while TCRdb's copy carries only in-frame clones and drops some. The table lists roughly 150,000 clones, around 93% of them singletons. Sequencing was performed on peripheral blood, taken on day 0 of AZD1222 vaccination. These receptors all stem from an adult in good health.

V gene TRBV7-2 combines with J gene TRBJ1-5; D might be TRBD1 (5 bases). This CDR3 spans 16 amino acids. Trimming left V 1 base short and J 5 bases short, with 15 bases between. Germline V gene lookup returns CDR1 SGHTA and CDR2 FQGNSA. The CDR3 loop is CASSLVLLRDDQPQHF. The CDR3 DNA sequence: TGTGCCAGCAGCTTAGTTCTGTTAAGGGACGATCAGCCCCAGCATTTT.

The chain joins TRBV14 to TRBJ2-7; no definite D call. Between the trimmed V and J ends, which lost 3 bases and 6 bases, there was a span of 6 bases. The germline V gene has CDR1 SGHDN and CDR2 FVKESK. The CDR3 covers 11 residues. CDR3 residues: CASSHSSEQYF. CDR3 DNA sequence: TGTGCCAGCAGCCATAGCAGCGAGCAGTACTTC.

The rearrangement uses TRBV6-6 and TRBJ2-7; the match to TRBD2 covers 8 bases. V lost 4 bases and J lost 3; bases outside the gene matches: 5. The CDR3 runs to 14 residues. Germline assignment: CDR1 MNHNY and CDR2 SVGAGI (reference sequence). Here the CDR3 DNA reads TGTGCCAGCAGTTCAGGACTAGCCATCTACGAGCAGTACTTC. Translation gives CASSSGLAIYEQYF.